This TCR beta chain was retrieved from a study of blood T cell repertoires in COVID-19. On the study more broadly: The United States, Italy and Spain provided the acute and convalescent COVID-19 samples. Nucleic acid was either cDNA or gDNA, and it came from T cells, B-cell-depleted T cells, or PBMCs.

Per the original methods: Amplification from reference gene primers served as the basis for estimated nucleated cell counts. This table comes from immunoSEQ multiplex PCR, and its TCRdb copy is limited to in-frame clones, with some not included. From that table come the V and J calls and clone size; the DNA was used to work out D and trimming. The sample carries around 94,000 clones, 86% recorded once. This TCR derives from a man aged 80 or over with acute or convalescent COVID-19. The sequencing sample was made of peripheral blood.

CDR3 in amino acids: CASSRRDRERMNTEAFF. Here the CDR3 DNA reads TGCGCCAGCAGCAGAAGGGACAGGGAGAGGATGAACACTGAAGCTTTCTTT. The chain combines TRBV10-1 with TRBJ1-1, with 9 bases fitting TRBD1. CDR3 length: 17 residues. V shed 6 bases and J 0 bases; nucleotides not matched to a gene: 11. Looked up from germline, CDR1 is WNHNN and CDR2 is SYGVQD (reference sequence).